The T cell receptor beta chain described here comes from a study of shared clonotypes between healthy human individuals. Trimming removed 11 bases at V and 0 bases at J, with 8 bases between. CDR1 is MDHEN, CDR2 SYDVKM, per germline. CDR3 size: 12 residues. Repertoires were generated with immunoSEQ multiplex PCR, while TCRdb's copy carries only in-frame clones and drops some. The sample includes over a million clones, around 98% of them seen just once. The chain joins TRBV28 to TRBJ2-1, with a weak D call TRBD2 (6 bases). Sequencing was performed on naive CD4+ T cells sorted from blood. This sample's subset: CD45RA+ positively selected. The clonotype comes from a man aged 30-40 years in good health. In DNA, the CDR3 is TGTGCCGCGGGGCGCTCCTACAATGAGCAGTTCTTC. Translation gives CAAGRSYNEQFF.